This TCR beta chain was retrieved from a study of OX40 agonist ivuxolimab in advanced cancers. Study overall: Three patients had partial responses: one hepatocellular carcinoma, two cutaneous melanoma. Broader study findings: Among the nonresponders, some also had low normalized T-cell clonal expansion. Both CD4+ and CD8+ T cell populations in blood had undergone clonal expansion by week 6 at 0.1 to 3.0 mg/kg.

Profiled with immunoSEQ multiplex PCR; TCRdb holds only in-frame clones, not every one. The sample yields some 94,000 clones, 92% seen once. Trimming took 2 bases from V and 1 from J, leaving 11 bases between them. Per the germline V gene, CDR1 is WNHNN and CDR2 is SYGVQD (reference sequence). The CDR3 is 16 residues long. Details on this clone: The antigen remains undetermined.

The receptor was derived from an adult with an advanced solid tumor such as melanoma, head and neck, liver or kidney cancer. The sample in question was CD4+ or CD8+ T cells sorted from blood, obtained in a trial of the OX40 agonist ivuxolimab. The V call is TRBV10-1, the J call TRBJ2-2; D not certain. In DNA, the CDR3 is TGCGCCAGCAGTGAGGGGGTATACCAGAACACCGGGGAGCTGTTTTTT. It codes for CASSEGVYQNTGELFF.